The next 2 T cell receptor beta chains were all read from a single sample in a study of cytomegalovirus exposure and HLA in healthy donors. PCR was performed using 60 Vbeta and 13 Jbeta primers. Profiling relied on immunoSEQ multiplex PCR, and the TCRdb table lists in-frame clones only, not all of them. This repertoire shows over 150,000 clones, over 65% found once; its top ten account for roughly 3.5%. Sample: PBMCs. The receptors stem from a woman in her sixties or seventies in good health and CMV-seropositive.

Remarks on this clone: Compared with germline, one end of the junction differs, possibly owing to a read error. The J gene is TRBJ1-1, the V gene TRBV5-1, with 7 bases that match TRBD1. This CDR3 region has 13 residues. Looked up from germline, CDR1 is SGHRS and CDR2 is YFSETQ. The CDR3 coding sequence is TGCGCCAGCAGCTCTTCAGGGGGACCCAACCTAGGGTTT. Encoded protein: CASSSSGGPNLGF.

This clone showed up just once. V is TRBV28 and J is TRBJ1-5; D gene unclear. Germline V gene lookup returns CDR1 MDHEN and CDR2 SYDVKM. CDR3 length: 12 residues. Deletions cut 6 bases from V and 5 bases from J, with 8 bases between. In nucleotides, the CDR3 is TGTGCCAGCAGGGTGAGGGATCAGCCCCAGCATTTT. The encoded protein is CASRVRDQPQHF.